The clone carrying this T cell receptor (beta chain) was detected ten times or more. Its specificity is not known. Clones were sequenced by immunoSEQ multiplex PCR, and TCRdb holds only the in-frame ones, with some missing. The sample is made up of 25,000 to 35,000 clones, none counted only once. The sample comes from a study of T cell clonality in common variable immunodeficiency. Points from the study as a whole: T cell subpopulation sequencing would be needed to explain CVID clonality. TCRbeta clonality was increased in CVID versus healthy controls.

The receptor was derived from a person between 18 and 69 years old in good health. Sequenced: peripheral blood mononuclear cells.

CDR3 DNA, as far as it was read: TGCGCCAGCAGCTTGCAGGCAGAGGGCTCTGGGGCCAACGTC. Amino acid sequence: CASSLQAEGSGANV. The whole CDR3 is CASSLQAEGSGANVLTF. The chain couples TRBV5-1 to TRBJ2-6, with D maybe TRBD2 (5 bases). Read data end 3 residues before the CDR3 end; the end is taken from the germline J gene. The germline CDR1 and CDR2 sequences are SGHRS and YFSETQ. V was clipped by 1 base and J by 0 bases, with 11 bases between them. CDR3 length: 17 amino acids.